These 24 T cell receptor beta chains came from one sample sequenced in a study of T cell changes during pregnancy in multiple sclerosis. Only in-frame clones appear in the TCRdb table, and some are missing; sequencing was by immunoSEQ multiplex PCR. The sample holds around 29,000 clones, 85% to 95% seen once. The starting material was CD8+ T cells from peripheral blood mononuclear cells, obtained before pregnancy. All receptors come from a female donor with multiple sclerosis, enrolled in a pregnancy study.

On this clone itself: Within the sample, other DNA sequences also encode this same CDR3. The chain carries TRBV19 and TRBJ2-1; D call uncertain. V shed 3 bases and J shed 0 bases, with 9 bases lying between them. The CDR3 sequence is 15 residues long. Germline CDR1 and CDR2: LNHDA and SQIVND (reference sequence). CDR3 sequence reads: CASSIGQSSYNEQFF. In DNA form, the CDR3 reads TGTGCCAGTAGTATTGGGCAGAGCTCCTACAATGAGCAGTTCTTC.

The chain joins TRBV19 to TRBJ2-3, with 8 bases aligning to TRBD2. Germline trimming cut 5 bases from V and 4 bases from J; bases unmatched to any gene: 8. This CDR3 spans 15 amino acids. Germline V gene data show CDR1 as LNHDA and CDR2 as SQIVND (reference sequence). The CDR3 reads CASSPEPGLADTQYF. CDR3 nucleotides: TGTGCCAGTAGTCCAGAGCCGGGACTAGCAGATACGCAGTATTTT.

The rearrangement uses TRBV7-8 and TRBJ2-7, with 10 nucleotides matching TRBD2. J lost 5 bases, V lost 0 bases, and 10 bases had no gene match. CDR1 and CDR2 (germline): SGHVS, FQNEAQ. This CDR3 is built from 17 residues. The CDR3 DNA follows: TGTGCCAGCAGCTTAGCCCGGGGGGGAACTAGCGGGAACGAGCAGTACTTC. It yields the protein CASSLARGGTSGNEQYF.

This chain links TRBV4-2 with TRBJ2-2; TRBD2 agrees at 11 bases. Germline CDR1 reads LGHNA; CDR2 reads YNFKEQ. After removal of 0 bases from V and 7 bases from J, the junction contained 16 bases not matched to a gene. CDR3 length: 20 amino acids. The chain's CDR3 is CASSQDLASGGRRRGGELFF. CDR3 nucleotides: TGTGCCAGCAGCCAAGATCTCGCTAGCGGGGGGCGACGCCGGGGCGGGGAGCTGTTTTTT.

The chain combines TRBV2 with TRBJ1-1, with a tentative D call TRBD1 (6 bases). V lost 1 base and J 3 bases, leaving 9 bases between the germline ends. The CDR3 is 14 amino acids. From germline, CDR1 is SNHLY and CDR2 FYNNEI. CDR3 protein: CASSEGQGYTEAFF. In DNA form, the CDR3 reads TGTGCCAGCAGTGAAGGGCAGGGGTACACTGAAGCTTTCTTT. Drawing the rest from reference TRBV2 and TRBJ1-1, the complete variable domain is EPEVTQTPSHQVTQMGQEVILRCVPISNHLYFYWYRQILGQKVEFLVSFYNNEISEKSEIFDDQFSVERPDGSNFTLKIRSTKLEDSAMYFCASSEGQGYTEAFFGQGTRLTVV.

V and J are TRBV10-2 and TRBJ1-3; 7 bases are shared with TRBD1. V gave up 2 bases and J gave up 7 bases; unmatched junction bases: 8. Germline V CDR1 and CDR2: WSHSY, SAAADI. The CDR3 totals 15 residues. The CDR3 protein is CASSEKDRLWNTIYF. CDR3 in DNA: TGCGCCAGCAGTGAGAAGGACAGGTTGTGGAACACCATATATTTT.

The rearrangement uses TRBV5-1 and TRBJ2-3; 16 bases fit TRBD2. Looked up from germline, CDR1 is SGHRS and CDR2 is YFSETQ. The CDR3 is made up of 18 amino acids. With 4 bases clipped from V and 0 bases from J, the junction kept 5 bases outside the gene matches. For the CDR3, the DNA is TGCGCCAGCAGCCCGGGACTAGCGGGGGGGTTTAGCACAGATACGCAGTATTTT. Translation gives CASSPGLAGGFSTDTQYF. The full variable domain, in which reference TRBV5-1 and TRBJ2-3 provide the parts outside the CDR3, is KAGVTQTPRYLIKTRGQQVTLSCSPISGHRSVSWYQQTPGQGLQFLFEYFSETQRNKGNFPGRFSGRQFSNSRSEMNVSTLELGDSALYLCASSPGLAGGFSTDTQYFGPGTRLTVL.

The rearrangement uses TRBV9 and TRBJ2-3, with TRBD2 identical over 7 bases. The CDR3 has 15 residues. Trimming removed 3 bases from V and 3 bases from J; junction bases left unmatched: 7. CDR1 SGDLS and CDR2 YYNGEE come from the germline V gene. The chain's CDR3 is CASSGRRGTTDTQYF. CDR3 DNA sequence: TGTGCCAGCAGCGGACGGCGGGGGACGACAGATACGCAGTATTTT.

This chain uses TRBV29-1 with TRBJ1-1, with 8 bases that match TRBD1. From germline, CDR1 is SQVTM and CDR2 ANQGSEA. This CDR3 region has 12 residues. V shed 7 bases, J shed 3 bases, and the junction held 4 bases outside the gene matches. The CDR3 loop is CSGTGGHTEAFF. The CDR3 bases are TGCAGCGGCACAGGGGGGCACACTGAAGCTTTCTTT.

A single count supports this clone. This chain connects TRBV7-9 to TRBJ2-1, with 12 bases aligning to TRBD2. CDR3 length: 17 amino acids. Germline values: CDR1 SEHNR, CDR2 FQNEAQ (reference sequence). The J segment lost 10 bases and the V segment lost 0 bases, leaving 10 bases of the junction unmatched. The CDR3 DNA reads TGTGCCAGCAGCTTAGCTACAACTAGCGGGAGGCTGGAGGAGCAGTTCTTC. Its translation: CASSLATTSGRLEEQFF.

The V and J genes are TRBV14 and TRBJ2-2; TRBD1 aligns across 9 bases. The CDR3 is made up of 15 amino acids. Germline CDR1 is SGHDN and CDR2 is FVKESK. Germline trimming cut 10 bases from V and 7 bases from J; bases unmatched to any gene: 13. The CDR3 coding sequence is TGTGCCACCTCGCCCGGACAGGGGTTGGTCGGGGAGCTGTTTTTT. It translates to CATSPGQGLVGELFF.

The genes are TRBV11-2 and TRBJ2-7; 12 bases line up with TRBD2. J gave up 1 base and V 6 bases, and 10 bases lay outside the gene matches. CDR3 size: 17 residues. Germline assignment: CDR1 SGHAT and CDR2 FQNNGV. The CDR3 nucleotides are TGTGCCAGCAGAAAAGGACTAGCGGGATCCCTTTCCTACGAGCAGTACTTC. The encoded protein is CASRKGLAGSLSYEQYF.

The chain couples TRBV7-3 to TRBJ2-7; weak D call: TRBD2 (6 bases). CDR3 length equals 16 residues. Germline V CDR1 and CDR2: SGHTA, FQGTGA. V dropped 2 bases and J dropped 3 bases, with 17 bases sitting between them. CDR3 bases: TGTGCCAGCAGCTTAGTGGGGGGTGGAAACCTCTACGAGCAGTACTTC. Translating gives CASSLVGGGNLYEQYF.

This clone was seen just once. The CDR3 loop is CASSLSTGTGEQYF. The CDR3, as DNA: TGTGCCAGCAGCCTATCGACAGGAACAGGCGAGCAGTACTTC. The rearrangement uses TRBV16 and TRBJ2-7; D is possibly TRBD1 (6 bases). This CDR3 contains 14 residues. Germline CDR1 and CDR2: KGHSY and FQNENV. Trimming pared 4 bases from V and 6 bases from J, leaving 16 bases between.

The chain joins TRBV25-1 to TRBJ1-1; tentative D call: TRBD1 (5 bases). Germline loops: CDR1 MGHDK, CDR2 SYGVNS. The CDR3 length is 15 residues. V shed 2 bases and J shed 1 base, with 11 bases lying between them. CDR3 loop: CASSEMDTQNTEAFF. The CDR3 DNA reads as TGTGCCAGCAGTGAAATGGACACCCAGAACACTGAAGCTTTCTTT.

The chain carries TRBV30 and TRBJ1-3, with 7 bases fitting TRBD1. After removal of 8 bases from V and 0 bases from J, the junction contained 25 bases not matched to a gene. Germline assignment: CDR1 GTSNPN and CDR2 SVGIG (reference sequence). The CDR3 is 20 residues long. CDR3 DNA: TGTGCCGCCGACTCCTTAACAGGGGAGAAAGGAAAGGTCTCTGGAAACACCATATATTTT. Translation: CAADSLTGEKGKVSGNTIYF.

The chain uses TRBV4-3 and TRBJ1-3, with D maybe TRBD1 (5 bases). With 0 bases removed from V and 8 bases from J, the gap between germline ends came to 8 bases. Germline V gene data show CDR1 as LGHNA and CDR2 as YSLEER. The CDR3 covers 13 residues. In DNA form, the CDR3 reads TGCGCCAGCAGCCAAGAAAGGGGCCACACCATATATTTT. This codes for CASSQERGHTIYF.

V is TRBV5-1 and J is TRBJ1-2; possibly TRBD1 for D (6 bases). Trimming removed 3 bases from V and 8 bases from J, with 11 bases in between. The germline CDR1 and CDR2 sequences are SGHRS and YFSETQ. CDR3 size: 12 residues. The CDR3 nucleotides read TGCGCCAGCAGCTCAGGGACACCCGGCTACACCTTC. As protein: CASSSGTPGYTF. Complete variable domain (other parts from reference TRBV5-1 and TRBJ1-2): KAGVTQTPRYLIKTRGQQVTLSCSPISGHRSVSWYQQTPGQGLQFLFEYFSETQRNKGNFPGRFSGRQFSNSRSEMNVSTLELGDSALYLCASSSGTPGYTFGSGTRLTVV.

The CDR3 protein is CASSGRDRDPFTGELFF. The CDR3 nucleotides read TGCGCCAGCAGTGGTAGGGACAGGGATCCTTTTACCGGGGAGCTGTTTTTT. The rearrangement joins TRBV10-1 to TRBJ2-2; TRBD1 agrees at 9 bases. CDR1 and CDR2 (germline): WNHNN, SYGVQD (reference sequence). The junction had 11 bases not matched to a gene; V was cut back by 4 bases and J by 5 bases. The CDR3 is 17 amino acids.

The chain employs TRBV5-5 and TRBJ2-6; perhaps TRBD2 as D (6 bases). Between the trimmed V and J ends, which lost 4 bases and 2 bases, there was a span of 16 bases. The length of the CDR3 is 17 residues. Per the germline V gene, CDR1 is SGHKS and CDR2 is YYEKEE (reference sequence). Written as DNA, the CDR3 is TGTGCCAGCAGCCAAGTTACAAAGCGGGCTGGGGCCAACGTCCTGACTTTC. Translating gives CASSQVTKRAGANVLTF.

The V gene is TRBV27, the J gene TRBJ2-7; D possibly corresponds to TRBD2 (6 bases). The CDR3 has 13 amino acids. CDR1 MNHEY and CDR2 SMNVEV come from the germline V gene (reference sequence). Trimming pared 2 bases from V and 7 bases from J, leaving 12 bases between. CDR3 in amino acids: CASSLTLGGEQYF. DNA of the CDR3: TGTGCCAGCAGTTTAACCCTTGGGGGGGAGCAGTACTTC.

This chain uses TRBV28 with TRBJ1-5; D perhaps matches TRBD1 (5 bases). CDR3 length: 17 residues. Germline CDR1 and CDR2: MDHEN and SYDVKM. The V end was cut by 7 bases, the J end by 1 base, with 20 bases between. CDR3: CASTTNRGEVSNQPQHF. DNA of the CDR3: TGTGCCAGCACCACAAACCGGGGGGAAGTGAGCAATCAGCCCCAGCATTTT.

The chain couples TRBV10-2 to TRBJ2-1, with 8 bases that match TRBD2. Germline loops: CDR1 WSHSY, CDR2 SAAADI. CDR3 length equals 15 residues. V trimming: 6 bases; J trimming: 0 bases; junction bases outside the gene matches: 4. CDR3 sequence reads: CASRASGSSYNEQFF. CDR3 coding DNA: TGCGCCAGCAGAGCCAGCGGGAGCTCCTACAATGAGCAGTTCTTC.

Written as DNA, the CDR3 is TGTGCCAGCAGTCCGACAGGGGTCTTTGTGGATGAAGCTTTCTTT. Its protein product is CASSPTGVFVDEAFF. The chain recombines TRBV28 with TRBJ1-1; 8 positions match TRBD1. The CDR3 runs to 15 residues. The V gene end was trimmed by 5 bases and the J gene end by 7 bases; junction bases not matched to a gene: 12. Germline CDR1 MDHEN, CDR2 SYDVKM.